This entry concerns a single TCR beta chain. What it recognizes is unknown. Sequenced by immunoSEQ multiplex PCR; TCRdb stores in-frame clones only, minus some. The sample lists about 56,000 clones, 75% to 90% seen once, with roughly 16% in the top ten. This sample is part of a study of T cell responses to AZD1222 COVID-19 vaccine. The CDR3 is made up of 16 amino acids. The germline V gene has CDR1 MDHEN and CDR2 SYDVKM. The V gene lost 7 bases and the J gene lost 3 bases, with 18 bases spanning the gap. General study points: Spike as a whole was targeted by vaccine-associated CD4 TCRs, dominant at 160-218 and 743-854. Only 5 or 6 AZD1222 recipients tested seropositive at baseline.

The genes are TRBV28 and TRBJ2-2; tentative D call: TRBD1 (8 bases). Sequencing used peripheral blood, obtained on day 0 of AZD1222 vaccination. This receptor was identified in an adult in good health. The CDR3 nucleotides are TGTGCCAGCACCTTATATACAGGGGGGGACACCGGGGAGCTGTTTTTT. Protein sequence: CASTLYTGGDTGELFF.